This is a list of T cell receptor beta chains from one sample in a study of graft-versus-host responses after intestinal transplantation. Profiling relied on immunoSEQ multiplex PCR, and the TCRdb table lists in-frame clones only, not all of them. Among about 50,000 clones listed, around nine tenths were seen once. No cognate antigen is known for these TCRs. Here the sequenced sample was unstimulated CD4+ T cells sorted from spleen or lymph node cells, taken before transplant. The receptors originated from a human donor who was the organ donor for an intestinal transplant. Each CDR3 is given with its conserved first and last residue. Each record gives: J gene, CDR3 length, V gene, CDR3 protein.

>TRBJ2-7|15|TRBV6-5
CASSYSKYSGSEQYF
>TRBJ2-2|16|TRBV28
CASSLPHTSIPGELFF
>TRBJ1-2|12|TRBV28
CASSWKSYGYTF
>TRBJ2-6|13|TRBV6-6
CASSISGANVLTF
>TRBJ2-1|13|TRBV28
CASSGRLYNEQFF
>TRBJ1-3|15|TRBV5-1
CASSLAGGSGNTIYF
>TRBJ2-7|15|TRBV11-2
CASSKIGGSSYEQYF
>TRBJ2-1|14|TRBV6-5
CASSLRDRDNEQFF
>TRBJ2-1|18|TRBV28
CASSFDWASGRVSGEQFF
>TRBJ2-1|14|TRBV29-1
CSGSGTSGYNEQFF
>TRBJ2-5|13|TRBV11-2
CASSLSVGETQYF
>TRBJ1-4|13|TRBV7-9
CASSSPGGEKLFF
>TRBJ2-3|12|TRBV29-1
CSISGMGDTQYF
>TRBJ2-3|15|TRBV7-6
CASSLEGGKRDTQYF
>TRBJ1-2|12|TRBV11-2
CASSLDNYGYTF
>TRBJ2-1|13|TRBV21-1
CASSRDRGNEQFF
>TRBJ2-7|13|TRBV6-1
CASSEVGGYEQYF
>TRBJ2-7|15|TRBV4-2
CASSPRLAGDYEQYF
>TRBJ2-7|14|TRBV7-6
CASSLGDRGNEQYF
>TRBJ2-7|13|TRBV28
CASSLTGGYEQYF
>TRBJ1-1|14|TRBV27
CASSPLGQGTEAFF
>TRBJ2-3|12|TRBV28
CASSRFTDTQYF
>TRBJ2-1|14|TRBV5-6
CASSLGGRSVRWVF
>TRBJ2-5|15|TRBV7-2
CASSQGTERKETQYF